Each of the 11 T cell receptor beta chains below was sequenced from the same sample in a study of blood T cell repertoires in COVID-19. TCRdb's table, derived via immunoSEQ multiplex PCR, lists solely in-frame clones and lacks some. The table shows about 230,000 clones, with approximately 85% occurring only once. The sequencing sample was made of peripheral blood. The receptors shown here come from a middle-aged man with acute or convalescent COVID-19.

The chain couples TRBV28 to TRBJ2-5; D not resolved. The V end was cut by 3 bases, the J end by 7 bases, with 9 bases between. This CDR3 region has 12 residues. The germline CDR1 and CDR2 sequences are MDHEN and SYDVKM. CDR3 nucleotides: TGTGCCAGCAGTTTGAGTTGGAGGACCCAGTACTTC. Its translation: CASSLSWRTQYF.

The rearrangement joins TRBV12-3 or TRBV12-4 to TRBJ1-1, with a tentative D call TRBD1 (6 bases). This CDR3 spans 11 amino acids. The ends were cut back, 9 bases at V and 7 bases at J, with 12 bases in the middle. In nucleotides, the CDR3 is TGTGCCAGTACGGACAGTCGTGAAGCTTTCTTT. Protein product: CASTDSREAFF.

The rearrangement links TRBV4-1 to TRBJ1-2; 7 nucleotides align to TRBD1. The CDR3 extends over 15 amino acids. The ends lost 3 bases at V and 4 bases at J; junction bases unmatched: 8. CDR1 is MGHRA, CDR2 YSYEKL, per germline. The CDR3 protein is CASSQTAGQAYGYTF. DNA for the CDR3: TGCGCCAGCAGCCAGACAGCCGGACAGGCCTATGGCTACACCTTC.

The chain is built from TRBV9 and TRBJ1-2; D unresolved. Germline-derived CDR1 and CDR2 are SGDLS and YYNGEE. CDR3 length equals 15 residues. Trimming stripped 0 bases from V and 4 bases from J, with 13 bases between. The CDR3: CASSVDRGPTYGYTF. The CDR3 nucleotides are TGTGCCAGCAGCGTAGATCGTGGGCCGACCTATGGCTACACCTTC.

CDR3 nucleotides: TGCGCCAGCAGCCGCCTACCGGGACAGGGCACAGATACGCAGTATTTT. Its translation is CASSRLPGQGTDTQYF. The V and J genes are TRBV4-3 and TRBJ2-3; 8 bases are a match to TRBD1. V was pared by 4 bases and J by 1 base, with 7 bases of the junction left unmatched. CDR1 is LGHNA and CDR2 is YSLEER in the germline V gene. The CDR3 covers 16 residues.

V gene TRBV9 combines with J gene TRBJ2-3; maybe TRBD2 (5 bases). Per the germline V gene, CDR1 is SGDLS and CDR2 is YYNGEE. This CDR3 comprises 15 residues. Trimming took off 3 bases at V and 1 base at J, with 12 bases between the two ends. The DNA for the CDR3 is TGTGCCAGCAGCGCCCTAGGGAGTGGCACAGATACGCAGTATTTT. This codes for CASSALGSGTDTQYF.

The V call is TRBV7-2, the J call TRBJ1-2, with no clear D. Trimming took 5 bases from V and 4 from J, leaving 17 bases between them. Germline lookup yields CDR1 SGHTA and CDR2 FQGNSA. This CDR3 has 15 amino acids. CDR3 residues: CASSPRPTEIYGYTF. The CDR3 DNA sequence: TGTGCCAGCAGCCCCCGCCCGACGGAGATCTATGGCTACACCTTC.

The V call is TRBV7-2, the J call TRBJ1-1; TRBD1 matches 9 bases. Trimming cost V 2 bases and J 11 bases; bases outside gene matches: 6. The CDR3 length is 13 residues. Germline CDR1 and CDR2: SGHTA and FQGNSA. Here the CDR3 DNA reads TGTGCCAGCAGCTTATACAGGGGGCAATATGCTTTCTTT. Translation gives CASSLYRGQYAFF.

This chain links TRBV9 with TRBJ2-1, with TRBD2 matching over 12 bases. The CDR3 runs to 15 residues. Germline CDR1 and CDR2: SGDLS and YYNGEE. The V segment lost 4 bases and the J segment 8 bases; nucleotides outside the gene matches: 7. The CDR3 bases are TGTGCCAGCAGCCCTACTAGCGGGGGGCTCGATGAGCAGTTCTTC. Amino acids: CASSPTSGGLDEQFF.

V is TRBV6-1 and J is TRBJ1-2, with D perhaps matching TRBD1 (6 bases). CDR3 size: 13 residues. Trimming took off 6 bases at V and 1 base at J, with 9 bases between the two ends. In germline, CDR1 is MNHNS, CDR2 SASEGT. The CDR3 DNA sequence: TGTGCCAGCAGCGGGACAAATAACTATGGCTACACCTTC. Translation: CASSGTNNYGYTF.

The genes are TRBV4-1 and TRBJ2-7; a weak D match, TRBD2 (6 bases). The V end lost 1 base, the J end lost 7 bases, and 20 bases lay between the germline ends. In germline, CDR1 is MGHRA, CDR2 YSYEKL. This CDR3 is built from 16 residues. CDR3 region: CASSQGGDPRRGEQYF. The CDR3 nucleotides are TGCGCCAGCAGCCAAGGGGGGGACCCGCGGCGGGGAGAGCAGTACTTC.